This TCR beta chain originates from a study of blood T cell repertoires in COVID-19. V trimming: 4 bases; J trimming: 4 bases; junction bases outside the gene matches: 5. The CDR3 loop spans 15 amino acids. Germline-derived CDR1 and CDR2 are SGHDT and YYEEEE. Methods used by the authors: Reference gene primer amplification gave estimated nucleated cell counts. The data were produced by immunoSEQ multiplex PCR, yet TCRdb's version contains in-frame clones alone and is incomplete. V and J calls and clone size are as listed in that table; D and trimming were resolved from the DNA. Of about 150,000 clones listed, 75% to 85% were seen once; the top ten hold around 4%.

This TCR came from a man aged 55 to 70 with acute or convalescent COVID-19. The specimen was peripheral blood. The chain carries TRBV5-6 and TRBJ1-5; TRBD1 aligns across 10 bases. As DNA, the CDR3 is TGTGCCAGCAGCGGGTGGGGACAGGGGAATCAGCCCCAGCATTTT. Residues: CASSGWGQGNQPQHF.